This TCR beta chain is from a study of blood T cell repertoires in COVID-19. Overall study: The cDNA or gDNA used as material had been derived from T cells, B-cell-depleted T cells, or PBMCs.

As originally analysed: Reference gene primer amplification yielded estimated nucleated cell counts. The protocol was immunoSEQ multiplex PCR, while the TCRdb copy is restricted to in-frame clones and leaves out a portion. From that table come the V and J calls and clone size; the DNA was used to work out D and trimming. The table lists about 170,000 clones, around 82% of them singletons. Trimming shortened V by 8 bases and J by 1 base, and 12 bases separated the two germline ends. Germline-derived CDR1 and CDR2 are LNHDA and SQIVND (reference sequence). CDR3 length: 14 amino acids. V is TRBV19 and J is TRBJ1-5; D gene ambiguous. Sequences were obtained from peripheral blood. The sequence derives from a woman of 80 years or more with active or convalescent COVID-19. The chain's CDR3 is CASVWLGSNQPQHF. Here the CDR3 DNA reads TGTGCCAGTGTCTGGCTCGGGAGCAATCAGCCCCAGCATTTT.